This paragraph reports one TCR beta chain. What it binds is not known. Treatment: oral pan-JAK inhibitor, 5-10 mg twice daily. RNA, once extracted, was reverse transcribed into cDNA for use as the sequencing template. The protocol was immunoSEQ multiplex PCR, while the TCRdb copy is restricted to in-frame clones and leaves out a portion. Among under 350,000 clones listed, 58% were seen once. This record comes from a study of CD8+ T cells in alopecia areata. Study-level points and caveats: Tofacitinib significantly brought down scalp clonality and expanded CD8+ clones among top 100. Greater clonality was observed in lesional scalp samples, especially alopecia totalis/universalis, versus normal scalp. A great number of expanded lesional clones endured in scalp and blood during tofacitinib. Sequencing of scalp samples also includes resident alphabeta T cells from normal skin.

The V and J ends lost 1 base and 4 bases respectively, with 9 bases between them. The CDR3 runs to 13 residues. Germline V lookup: CDR1 SGHRS, CDR2 YFSETQ. This receptor was obtained from a human donor with alopecia areata. The chain joins TRBV5-1 to TRBJ2-7; D might be TRBD1 (6 bases). Source: CD4+ T cells sorted from blood, taken at week 24, from a patient treated with tofacitinib. As DNA, the CDR3 is TGCGCCAGCAGCTTGCGGCAGGGGTACGAGCAGTACTTC. This codes for CASSLRQGYEQYF.